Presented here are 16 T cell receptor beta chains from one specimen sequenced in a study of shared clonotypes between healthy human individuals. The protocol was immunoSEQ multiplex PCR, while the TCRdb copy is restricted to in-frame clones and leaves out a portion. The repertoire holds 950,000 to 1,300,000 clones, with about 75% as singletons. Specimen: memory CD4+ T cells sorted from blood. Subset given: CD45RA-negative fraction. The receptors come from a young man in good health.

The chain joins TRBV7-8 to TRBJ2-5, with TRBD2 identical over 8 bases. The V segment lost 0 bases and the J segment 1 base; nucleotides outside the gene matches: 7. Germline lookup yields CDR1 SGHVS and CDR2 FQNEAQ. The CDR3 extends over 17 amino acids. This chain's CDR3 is CASSLARFGGGQETQYF. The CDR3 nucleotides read TGTGCCAGCAGCTTAGCGCGGTTCGGGGGGGGCCAAGAGACCCAGTACTTC.

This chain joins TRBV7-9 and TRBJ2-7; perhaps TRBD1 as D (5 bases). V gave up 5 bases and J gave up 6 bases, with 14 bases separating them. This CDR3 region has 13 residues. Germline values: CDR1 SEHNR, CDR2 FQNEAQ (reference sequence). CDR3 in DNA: TGTGCCAGCAGCCTGCGGACATCCGTCGAGCAGTACTTC. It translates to CASSLRTSVEQYF.

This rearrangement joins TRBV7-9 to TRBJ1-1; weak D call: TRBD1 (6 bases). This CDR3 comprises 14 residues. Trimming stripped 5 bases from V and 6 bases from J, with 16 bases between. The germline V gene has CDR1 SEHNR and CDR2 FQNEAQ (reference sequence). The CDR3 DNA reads TGTGCCAGCAGCCCGGGACATAAGGGGGCTGAAGCTTTCTTT. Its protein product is CASSPGHKGAEAFF.

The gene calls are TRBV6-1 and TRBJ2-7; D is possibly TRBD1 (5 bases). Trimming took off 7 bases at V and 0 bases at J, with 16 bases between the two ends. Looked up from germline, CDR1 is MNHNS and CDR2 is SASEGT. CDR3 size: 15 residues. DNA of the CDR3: TGTGCCAGCAACTCCGCTCTCACAGGCTCCTACGAGCAGTACTTC. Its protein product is CASNSALTGSYEQYF.

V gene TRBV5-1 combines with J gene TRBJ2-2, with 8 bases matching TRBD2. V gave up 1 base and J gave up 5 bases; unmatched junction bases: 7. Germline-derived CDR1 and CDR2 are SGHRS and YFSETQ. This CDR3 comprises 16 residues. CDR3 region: CASSLPAGAQTGELFF. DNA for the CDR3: TGCGCCAGCAGCTTGCCAGCGGGGGCCCAGACCGGGGAGCTGTTTTTT.

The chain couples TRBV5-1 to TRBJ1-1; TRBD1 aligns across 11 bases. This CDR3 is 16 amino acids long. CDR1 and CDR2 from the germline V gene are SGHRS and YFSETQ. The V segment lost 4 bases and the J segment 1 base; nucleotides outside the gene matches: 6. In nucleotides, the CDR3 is TGCGCCAGCAGCATTCGGACAGGGGGCCAGAACACTGAAGCTTTCTTT. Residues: CASSIRTGGQNTEAFF.

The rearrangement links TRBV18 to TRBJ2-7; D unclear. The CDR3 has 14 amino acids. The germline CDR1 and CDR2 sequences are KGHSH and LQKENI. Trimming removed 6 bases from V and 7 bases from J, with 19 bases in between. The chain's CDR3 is CASSPSTSSREQYF. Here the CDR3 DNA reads TGTGCCAGCTCTCCCAGTACGAGTTCGCGTGAGCAGTACTTC. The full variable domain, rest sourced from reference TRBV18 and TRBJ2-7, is NAGVMQNPRHLVRRRGQEARLRCSPMKGHSHVYWYRQLPEEGLKFMVYLQKENIIDESGMPKERFSAEFPKEGPSILRIQQVVRGDSAAYFCASSPSTSSREQYFGPGTRLTVT.

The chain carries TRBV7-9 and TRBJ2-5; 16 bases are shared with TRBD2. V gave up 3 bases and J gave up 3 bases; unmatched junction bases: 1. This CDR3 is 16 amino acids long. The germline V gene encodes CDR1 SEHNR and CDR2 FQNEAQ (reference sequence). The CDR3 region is CASSFGTSGREETQYF. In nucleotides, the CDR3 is TGTGCCAGCAGCTTCGGGACTAGCGGGAGGGAAGAGACCCAGTACTTC.

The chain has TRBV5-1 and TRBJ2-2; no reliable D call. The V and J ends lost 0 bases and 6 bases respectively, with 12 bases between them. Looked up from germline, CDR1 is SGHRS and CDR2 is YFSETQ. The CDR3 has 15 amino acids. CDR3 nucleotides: TGCGCCAGCAGCTTGGTGTGGGCGGCGTCCGGGGAGCTGTTTTTT. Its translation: CASSLVWAASGELFF.

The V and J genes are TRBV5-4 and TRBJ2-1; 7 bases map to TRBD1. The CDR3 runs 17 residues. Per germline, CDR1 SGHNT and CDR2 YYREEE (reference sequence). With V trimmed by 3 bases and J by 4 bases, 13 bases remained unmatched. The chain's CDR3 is CASSSSGTDFRYNEQFF. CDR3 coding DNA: TGTGCCAGCAGCTCTTCCGGGACAGATTTTCGTTACAATGAGCAGTTCTTC.

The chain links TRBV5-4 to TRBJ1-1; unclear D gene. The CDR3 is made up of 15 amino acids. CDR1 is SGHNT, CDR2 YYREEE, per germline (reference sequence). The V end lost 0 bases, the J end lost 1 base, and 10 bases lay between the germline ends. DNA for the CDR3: TGTGCCAGCAGCTTGGATCCCGGGCCGAACACTGAAGCTTTCTTT. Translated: CASSLDPGPNTEAFF. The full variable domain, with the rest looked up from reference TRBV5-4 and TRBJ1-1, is ETGVTQSPTHLIKTRGQQVTLRCSSQSGHNTVSWYQQALGQGPQFIFQYYREEENGRGNFPPRFSGLQFPNYSSELNVNALELDDSALYLCASSLDPGPNTEAFFGQGTRLTVV.

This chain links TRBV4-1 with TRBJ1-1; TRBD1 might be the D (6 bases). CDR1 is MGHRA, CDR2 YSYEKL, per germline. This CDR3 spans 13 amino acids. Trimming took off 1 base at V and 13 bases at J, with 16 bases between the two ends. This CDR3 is CASSQGLGTRFFF. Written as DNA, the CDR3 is TGCGCCAGCAGCCAAGGTCTGGGGACAAGATTTTTCTTT.

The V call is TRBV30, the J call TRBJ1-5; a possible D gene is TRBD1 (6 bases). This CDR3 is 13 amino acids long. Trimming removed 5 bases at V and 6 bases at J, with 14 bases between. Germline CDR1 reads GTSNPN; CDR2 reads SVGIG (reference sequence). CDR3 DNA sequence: TGTGCCTGGTCGGAAACAGGGTCTCAGCCCCAGCATTTT. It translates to CAWSETGSQPQHF.

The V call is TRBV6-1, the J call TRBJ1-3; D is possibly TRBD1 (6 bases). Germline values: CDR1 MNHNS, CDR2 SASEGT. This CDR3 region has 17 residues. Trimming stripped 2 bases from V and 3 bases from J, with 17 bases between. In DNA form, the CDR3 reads TGTGCCAGCAGTGAATACAGGGTTTTATCGCGTGGAAACACCATATATTTT. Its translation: CASSEYRVLSRGNTIYF.

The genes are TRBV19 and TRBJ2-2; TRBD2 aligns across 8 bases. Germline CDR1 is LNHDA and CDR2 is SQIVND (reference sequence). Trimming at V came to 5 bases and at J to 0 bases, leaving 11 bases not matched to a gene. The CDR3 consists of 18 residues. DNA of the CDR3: TGTGCCAGTAGTCCGGAGCAGCGGGGGACCCCGAACACCGGGGAGCTGTTTTTT. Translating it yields CASSPEQRGTPNTGELFF.

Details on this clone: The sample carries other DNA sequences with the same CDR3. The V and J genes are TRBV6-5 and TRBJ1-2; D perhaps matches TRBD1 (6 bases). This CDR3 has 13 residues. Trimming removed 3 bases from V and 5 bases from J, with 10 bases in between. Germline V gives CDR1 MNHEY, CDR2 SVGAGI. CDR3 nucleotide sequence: TGTGCCAGCAGTTATGAGGGGGGTTATGGCTACACCTTC. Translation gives CASSYEGGYGYTF.